A single T cell receptor (beta chain) is shown here with its context. Its target is unknown. Deletions cut 2 bases from V and 2 bases from J, with 13 bases between. The germline V gene encodes CDR1 SQVTM and CDR2 ANQGSEA. The CDR3 is made up of 14 amino acids. This sample was taken from a study of blood T cells in healthy people across ages. In the study overall: The capture of about one barcoded beta molecule per two T cells was achieved by template switching. Findings and caveats of the study: TCR beta diversity, measured per million T cells, fell in a roughly linear way with age.

Through a sample-barcoded 5' primer and a J-beta primer mix, a second PCR was run for roughly 7 to 12 cycles. A tag from a template-switch adaptor with 12 random nucleotides marked each cDNA molecule. TCRdb redid the calling of the 5' RACE reads with MiXCR, one entry per CDR3 protein. The profile shows around 970,000 distinct CDR3 sequences, roughly 51% of them singletons. This receptor was obtained from a woman aged 55-70 years in good health. Sequencing was done on a sample of blood. V is TRBV29-1 and J is TRBJ2-7; D unresolved. CDR3 sequence: CSVEPILGTYEQYF. CDR3 DNA: TGCAGCGTTGAACCGATTTTGGGGACCTACGAGCAGTACTTC.